This TCR beta chain derives from a study of cytomegalovirus exposure and HLA in healthy donors. Study results and limitations: TCR beta V segments were, for the most part, productive about 87% or about 30% of the time in an earlier analysis. Later analysis showed most CMV-associated TCR beta chains appearing HLA-restricted.

Regarding this clone: What it binds is not known.

It was with 60 Vbeta and 13 Jbeta primers that the PCR ran. TCRdb's copy holds only in-frame clones and misses some; the assay was immunoSEQ multiplex PCR. The sample contains about 98,000 clones, roughly 70% of which appear only once. J lost 6 bases, V lost 4 bases, and 4 bases had no gene match. The CDR3 is 15 amino acids. CDR1 is LGHNA, CDR2 YSLEER, per germline. This chain links TRBV4-3 with TRBJ2-2, with 11 nucleotides matching TRBD1. The receptor was isolated from a male donor in good health and CMV-seronegative. Input material: PBMCs. CDR3 DNA: TGCGCCAGCAGCCGGGACAGGGGGTTCGCCGGGGAGCTGTTTTTT. Translation: CASSRDRGFAGELFF.